These 26 T cell receptor beta chains came from one sample sequenced in a study of identifying expanded T cells in peripheral blood. This table comes from immunoSEQ multiplex PCR, and its TCRdb copy is limited to in-frame clones, with some not included. Among around 100,000 clones listed, 75% to 90% were seen once. The specimen was blood. The receptors originated from a person between 18 and 75 years old in good health.

V and J are TRBV15 and TRBJ2-4; D is tentatively TRBD1 or TRBD2 (5 bases each). Germline CDR1 LNHNV, CDR2 YYDKDF (reference sequence). The V and J ends lost 2 bases and 6 bases respectively, with 11 bases between them. The CDR3 is made up of 14 amino acids. The CDR3 nucleotides are TGTGCCACCAGCAGATCCGGGACCTTAAACATTCAGTACTTC. Translating it yields CATSRSGTLNIQYF.

The CDR3, as DNA: TGTGCCAGCAGGCTATCCGTAGCGGGACTGTACAATGAGCAGTTCTTC. This gives the protein CASRLSVAGLYNEQFF. The chain recombines TRBV7-2 with TRBJ2-1, with 8 bases lining up with TRBD2. This CDR3 region has 16 residues. CDR1 is SGHTA, CDR2 FQGNSA, per germline. V lost 6 bases, J lost 4 bases, and 11 bases stayed unmatched.

The CDR3 coding sequence is TGTGCCAGCAGCCCCCTCGGCCGTTTATCTAACGAGCAGTACTTC. This encodes CASSPLGRLSNEQYF. The chain couples TRBV7-9 to TRBJ2-7; unclear D gene. This CDR3 spans 15 amino acids. CDR1 is SEHNR, CDR2 FQNEAQ, per germline (reference sequence). V was shortened by 5 bases and J by 5 bases, with 19 bases between the two germline ends.

The chain combines TRBV13 with TRBJ2-7; 9 nucleotides agree with TRBD1. Germline V gene sequence: CDR1 PRHDT, CDR2 FYEKMQ (reference sequence). With V trimmed by 4 bases and J by 3 bases, 7 bases remained unmatched. This CDR3 comprises 15 residues. The CDR3 DNA reads TGTGCCAGCAGCTCCAGGGGGGGACAGGGCTACGAGCAGTACTTC. Translating gives CASSSRGGQGYEQYF.

The rearrangement links TRBV18 to TRBJ2-7; D is tentatively TRBD1 or TRBD2 (6 bases each). Looked up from germline, CDR1 is KGHSH and CDR2 is LQKENI. Trimming removed 2 bases at V and 12 bases at J, with 14 bases between. CDR3 size: 12 residues. The CDR3 sequence is CASSPEGGYLYF. CDR3 DNA sequence: TGTGCCAGCTCACCAGAAGGGGGGTACCTGTACTTC. Drawing the rest from reference TRBV18 and TRBJ2-7, the complete variable domain is NAGVMQNPRHLVRRRGQEARLRCSPMKGHSHVYWYRQLPEEGLKFMVYLQKENIIDESGMPKERFSAEFPKEGPSILRIQQVVRGDSAAYFCASSPEGGYLYFGPGTRLTVT.

J is TRBJ2-3 and V is TRBV6-6; D is unclear. The CDR3 is made up of 14 amino acids. The V end was cut by 5 bases, the J end by 2 bases, with 11 bases between. Per the germline V gene, CDR1 is MNHNY and CDR2 is SVGAGI (reference sequence). CDR3: CASSHLGNTDTQYF. In DNA, the CDR3 is TGTGCCAGCAGTCATCTGGGAAACACAGATACGCAGTATTTT.

The chain combines TRBV9 with TRBJ2-7; D remains unclear. The germline V gene encodes CDR1 SGDLS and CDR2 YYNGEE. The V gene lost 0 bases and the J gene lost 0 bases, with 10 bases spanning the gap. CDR3 length: 15 residues. The CDR3 DNA is TGTGCCAGCAGCGTAGATTTTAGTGACTCCTACGAGCAGTACTTC. Residues: CASSVDFSDSYEQYF. The full variable domain, completed using reference TRBV9 and TRBJ2-7, is DSGVTQTPKHLITATGQRVTLRCSPRSGDLSVYWYQQSLDQGLQFLIQYYNGEERAKGNILERFSAQQFPDLHSELNLSSLELGDSALYFCASSVDFSDSYEQYFGPGTRLTVT.

The V gene is TRBV28, the J gene TRBJ1-1, with D unresolved. Germline lookup yields CDR1 MDHEN and CDR2 SYDVKM. The length of the CDR3 is 12 residues. V was trimmed by 3 bases and J by 6 bases, leaving 8 bases between them. DNA of the CDR3: TGTGCCAGCAGTTTCGTAGAGCCTGAAGCTTTCTTT. It codes for CASSFVEPEAFF.

The CDR3 here is CASSLPDRAYEQYF. CDR3 DNA sequence: TGTGCCAGCAGTTTACCGGACAGGGCCTACGAGCAGTACTTC. This chain connects TRBV28 to TRBJ2-7, with TRBD1 identical over 8 bases. The CDR3 runs 14 residues. V lost 2 bases, J lost 2 bases, and 2 bases stayed unmatched. Germline V gives CDR1 MDHEN, CDR2 SYDVKM. Supplemented by reference TRBV28 and TRBJ2-7, the full variable domain reads DVKVTQSSRYLVKRTGEKVFLECVQDMDHENMFWYRQDPGLGLRLIYFSYDVKMKEKGDIPEGYSVSREKKERFSLILESASTNQTSMYLCASSLPDRAYEQYFGPGTRLTVT.

This chain joins TRBV7-8 and TRBJ1-5, with a tentative D call TRBD1 (5 bases). This CDR3 spans 14 amino acids. Trimming stripped 1 base from V and 5 bases from J, with 9 bases between. Germline CDR1 is SGHVS and CDR2 is FQNEAQ. The CDR3 region is CASSLVPGYQPQHF. The DNA for the CDR3 is TGTGCCAGCAGCTTAGTTCCAGGGTATCAGCCCCAGCATTTT.

The gene calls are TRBV23-1 and TRBJ1-6; D is undetermined. TRBV23-1 is recorded as an ORF, its role being uncertain. This CDR3 is built from 17 residues. The ends were cut back, 4 bases at V and 4 bases at J, with 17 bases in the middle. Here the CDR3 reads CASSRLTPDEYNSPLHF. CDR3 sequence (DNA): TGCGCCAGCAGTCGACTTACTCCCGACGAATATAATTCACCCCTCCACTTT.

V usage is TRBV13 and J usage is TRBJ1-2; 9 nucleotides agree with TRBD1. The trim removed 6 bases at V and 3 bases at J, leaving 5 bases unmatched. This CDR3 spans 14 amino acids. The germline V gene encodes CDR1 PRHDT and CDR2 FYEKMQ (reference sequence). CDR3 bases: TGTGCCAGCAGGGTTACAGGGGGCGACTATGGCTACACCTTC. It codes for CASRVTGGDYGYTF.

This clone was counted once. The V and J genes are TRBV18 and TRBJ2-5; the D is unclear. The J call is uncertain, as TRBJ2-7 better fits the DNA end. Germline V gene sequence: CDR1 KGHSH, CDR2 LQKENI. There are 13 residues in the CDR3. The CDR3 is CASSRNGQDEQYF. DNA of the CDR3: TGTGCCAGCTCACGAAACGGTCAGGACGAGCAGTACTTC.

The rearrangement uses TRBV7-2 and TRBJ1-1; 7 nucleotides match TRBD1. Germline values: CDR1 SGHTA, CDR2 FQGNSA. The CDR3 runs to 17 residues. Trimming at V came to 3 bases and at J to 1 base, leaving 11 bases not matched to a gene. CDR3: CASSFPGGSSGNTEAFF. In nucleotides, the CDR3 is TGTGCCAGCAGCTTTCCAGGGGGGTCCTCAGGGAACACTGAAGCTTTCTTT.

J is TRBJ2-7 and V is TRBV28, with 7 bases that match TRBD1. The CDR3 is made up of 12 amino acids. Germline V CDR1 and CDR2: MDHEN, SYDVKM. V lost 7 bases, J lost 5 bases, and 5 bases stayed unmatched. CDR3 nucleotides: TGTGCCAGCACCCTCCAGGGGGACGAGCAGTACTTC. Protein sequence: CASTLQGDEQYF.

The chain links TRBV27 to TRBJ2-1; 9 bases align to TRBD2. The CDR3 has 16 amino acids. In germline, CDR1 is MNHEY, CDR2 SMNVEV (reference sequence). Trimming cost V 5 bases and J 6 bases; bases outside gene matches: 11. CDR3 amino acids: CASSPLGGGARNEQFF. The CDR3 bases are TGTGCCAGCAGTCCCCTAGGCGGGGGGGCGCGCAATGAGCAGTTCTTC.

The chain links TRBV5-1 to TRBJ2-1; TRBD1 agrees at 7 bases. Germline V gene sequence: CDR1 SGHRS, CDR2 YFSETQ. The CDR3 is 15 amino acids. The ends lost 0 bases at V and 8 bases at J; junction bases unmatched: 8. The CDR3 region has the DNA TGCGCCAGCAGCTTGGCCCCGGACAGGATAGATGAGCAGTTCTTC. The encoded protein is CASSLAPDRIDEQFF.

V gene TRBV4-1 combines with J gene TRBJ1-1, with 11 bases aligning to TRBD1. CDR3 length: 16 amino acids. V was pared by 4 bases and J by 0 bases, with 4 bases of the junction left unmatched. CDR1 and CDR2 from the germline V gene are MGHRA and YSYEKL. The CDR3 sequence is CASSRGQGAMNTEAFF. DNA of the CDR3: TGCGCCAGCAGCCGAGGACAGGGGGCTATGAACACTGAAGCTTTCTTT.

The V and J genes are TRBV7-2 and TRBJ2-1; D is unclear. The CDR3 extends over 13 amino acids. Between the trimmed V and J ends, which lost 4 bases and 4 bases, there was a span of 8 bases. Germline CDR1 SGHTA, CDR2 FQGNSA. Here the CDR3 reads CASSSASYNEQFF. The CDR3, as DNA: TGTGCCAGCAGCTCCGCATCTTACAATGAGCAGTTCTTC.

This clone has at least ten counts. The V gene is TRBV27, the J gene TRBJ2-1, with a weak D call TRBD1 (5 bases). From germline, CDR1 is MNHEY and CDR2 SMNVEV (reference sequence). V was pared by 5 bases and J by 5 bases, with 19 bases between. The CDR3 consists of 16 residues. For the CDR3, the DNA is TGTGCCAGCAGTGTGGGCCAGGGATATTCTCACAATGAGCAGTTCTTC. It translates to CASSVGQGYSHNEQFF.

The V gene is TRBV13, the J gene TRBJ2-3, with TRBD2 matching 7 bases. Germline loops: CDR1 PRHDT, CDR2 FYEKMQ (reference sequence). The CDR3 consists of 15 residues. V dropped 2 bases and J dropped 1; count of bases not matched to a gene: 3. Here the CDR3 reads CASSLSTSGTDTQYF. In nucleotides, the CDR3 is TGTGCCAGCAGCTTATCCACTAGCGGCACAGATACGCAGTATTTT.

This chain links TRBV11-3 with TRBJ2-2, with 7 nucleotides matching TRBD1. Germline-derived CDR1 and CDR2 are SGHNT and YENEEA. V lost 6 bases and J lost 6; bases outside the gene matches: 7. The CDR3 has 14 amino acids. CDR3 sequence: CASSTGESPGELFF. The CDR3 DNA reads as TGTGCCAGCAGTACAGGGGAGAGTCCCGGGGAGCTGTTTTTT.

The chain recombines TRBV27 with TRBJ1-6; D is unclear. This CDR3 has 14 amino acids. V lost 0 bases, J lost 13 bases, and 13 bases lay in between. Per germline, CDR1 MNHEY and CDR2 SMNVEV (reference sequence). The CDR3 region is CASSLSNDGVPLHF. In DNA, the CDR3 is TGTGCCAGCAGTTTATCGAACGATGGGGTCCCCCTCCACTTT.

This chain connects TRBV2 to TRBJ1-3, with D possibly being TRBD1 (6 bases). Germline CDR1 reads SNHLY; CDR2 reads FYNNEI. The CDR3 runs 13 residues. The V gene lost 5 bases and the J gene lost 4 bases, with 9 bases spanning the gap. The CDR3 DNA reads as TGTGCCAGCAGTCAACAGGGAGGAAACACCATATATTTT. Its translation: CASSQQGGNTIYF.

V and J are TRBV5-4 and TRBJ2-1; TRBD1 or TRBD2 may be the D gene (6 bases each). V shed 0 bases and J shed 0 bases, with 7 bases lying between them. The CDR3 covers 15 residues. Germline values: CDR1 SGHNT, CDR2 YYREEE (reference sequence). Written as DNA, the CDR3 is TGTGCCAGCAGCTTGGAGGGGGGCTCCTACAATGAGCAGTTCTTC. It is translated as CASSLEGGSYNEQFF.

In its sample, this clone was seen once. This chain joins TRBV29-1 and TRBJ2-3, with D possibly TRBD1 on 5 matching bases. V was clipped by 5 bases and J by 4 bases, with 19 bases between them. Germline loops: CDR1 SQVTM, CDR2 ANQGSEA. The length of the CDR3 is 15 residues. DNA of the CDR3: TGCAGCGTTCGAGAATGGAGTGGGGCTCCAGATACGCAGTATTTT. Residues: CSVREWSGAPDTQYF.